This T cell receptor (beta chain) was sequenced for a study of regulatory and conventional T cells in RAG deficiency. Notes on the study in general: Treg unique TCR beta sequences were about 100-fold fewer in Omenn syndrome and CID/AS patients than controls.

As for this clone: Its antigen is as yet unknown.

Some clones are missing from TCRdb's copy, which holds only in-frame ones; the method was immunoSEQ multiplex PCR. The data show about 46,000 clones, with just under 90% seen just once and 0.51% held by the top ten. This CDR3 has 12 residues. Germline V gene lookup returns CDR1 SNHLY and CDR2 FYNNEI. Deletions cut 2 bases from V and 5 bases from J, with 6 bases between. Conventional CD4+ T cells were sorted from blood as CD25-low CD127-high cells. This same sample was also taken into another study, of regulatory T cells. Per that study: Amplification used 52 TRBV primers and 13 TRBJ primers.

The sequenced material came from CD4+ effector T cells sorted from blood. The chain couples TRBV2 to TRBJ1-2; no clear D. The sequence derives from a human donor in good health. The CDR3 spells CASSEYDYGYTF. Written as DNA, the CDR3 is TGTGCCAGCAGTGAATACGATTATGGCTACACCTTC.